The 9 T cell receptor beta chains below come from one sample, sequenced in a study of persistence of HIV-infected CD4 T cells. This nonspecific control used anti-CD3/anti-CD28 bead stimulation of CD4+ T cells. Sorting selected CD4+ T cells upregulating both CD40 ligand and CD69. For these receptors, no antigen is known. The libraries were made with immunoSEQ version 4 in survey mode. Repertoires were generated with immunoSEQ multiplex PCR, while TCRdb's copy carries only in-frame clones and drops some. The sample has 40,000 or so clones, approximately 88% seen once. Material: CD4+ T cells sorted from PBMCs after approximately 20-hour stimulation, obtained from a patient who received antiretroviral therapy. The receptors originated from an adult man with HIV who was CMV-seropositive.

The gene calls are TRBV19 and TRBJ2-3; D may be TRBD1 or TRBD2 (6 bases each). The ends were cut back, 7 bases at V and 4 bases at J, with 18 bases in the middle. The CDR3 loop spans 15 amino acids. In germline, CDR1 is LNHDA, CDR2 SQIVND (reference sequence). CDR3 region: CASTPGDWSADTQYF. The CDR3 bases are TGTGCCAGTACCCCAGGGGACTGGTCCGCAGATACGCAGTATTTT.

The chain combines TRBV2 with TRBJ1-5; D perhaps matches TRBD1 (6 bases). CDR1 and CDR2 from the germline V gene are SNHLY and FYNNEI. V was trimmed by 6 bases and J by 5 bases, leaving 14 bases between them. This CDR3 is built from 14 residues. CDR3 sequence: CASSPDSLYQPQHF. The CDR3 bases are TGTGCCAGCAGCCCGGACAGTTTATATCAGCCCCAGCATTTT.

In this sample, this clone turned up a few times. The genes are TRBV14 and TRBJ2-1, with 10 bases identical to TRBD2. CDR1 and CDR2 (germline): SGHDN, FVKESK. With V trimmed by 1 base and J by 9 bases, 6 bases remained unmatched. The CDR3 consists of 15 residues. The CDR3 DNA reads as TGTGCCAGCAGCCAAGGTCTAGCGGGGGCCGGTGAGCAGTTCTTC. This encodes CASSQGLAGAGEQFF. The full variable domain, with the rest looked up from reference TRBV14 and TRBJ2-1, is EAGVTQFPSHSVIEKGQTVTLRCDPISGHDNLYWYRRVMGKEIKFLLHFVKESKQDESGMPNNRFLAERTGGTYSTLKVQPAELEDSGVYFCASSQGLAGAGEQFFGPGTRLTVL.

The rearrangement links TRBV6-1 to TRBJ1-5, with unresolved D. The CDR3 spans 15 residues. V dropped 0 bases and J dropped 4 bases, with 10 bases sitting between them. Germline-derived CDR1 and CDR2 are MNHNS and SASEGT. The CDR3 bases are TGTGCCAGCAGTGAAGCCCCAGGAAGGAATCAGCCCCAGCATTTT. Residues: CASSEAPGRNQPQHF.

The chain carries TRBV27 and TRBJ2-7; 10 bases agree with TRBD2. Looked up from germline, CDR1 is MNHEY and CDR2 is SMNVEV (reference sequence). The junction had 7 bases not matched to a gene; V was cut back by 5 bases and J by 3 bases. This CDR3 contains 15 residues. CDR3 bases: TGTGCCAGCAGTCCCTCCGGGACTAGCGTCTACGAGCAGTACTTC. Its protein product is CASSPSGTSVYEQYF.

This clone was seen a single time. V is TRBV2 and J is TRBJ1-4; D not certain. V was pared by 8 bases and J by 6 bases, with 10 bases between. The CDR3 is 12 amino acids. CDR1 is SNHLY and CDR2 is FYNNEI in the germline V gene. CDR3 in amino acids: CASGGMDEKLFF. The CDR3 bases are TGTGCCAGCGGAGGGATGGATGAAAAACTGTTTTTT.

This chain joins TRBV18 and TRBJ1-1, with 11 bases matching TRBD1. The CDR3 totals 15 residues. Germline V CDR1 and CDR2: KGHSH, LQKENI. With V trimmed by 3 bases and J by 7 bases, 7 bases remained unmatched. CDR3 coding DNA: TGTGCCAGCTCACCGGGACAGGGGGTGAGAGGTGAAGCTTTCTTT. This encodes CASSPGQGVRGEAFF.

This sequence joins TRBV6-6 and TRBJ1-5; 11 bases line up with TRBD1. Germline-derived CDR1 and CDR2 are MNHNY and SVGAGI (reference sequence). Trimming at V came to 5 bases and at J to 4 bases, leaving 7 bases not matched to a gene. The CDR3 sequence is 16 residues long. This CDR3 is CASSNPDRGRNQPQHF. CDR3 sequence (DNA): TGTGCCAGCAGTAATCCGGACAGGGGGCGGAATCAGCCCCAGCATTTT.

This clone was counted a few times. The V call is TRBV29-1, the J call TRBJ2-3; 8 bases agree with TRBD1. The CDR3 is made up of 17 amino acids. The V segment lost 6 bases and the J segment 4 bases; nucleotides outside the gene matches: 18. The germline V gene encodes CDR1 SQVTM and CDR2 ANQGSEA. The CDR3 loop reads CSVGVSKDRARADTQYF. The DNA for the CDR3 is TGCAGCGTCGGGGTTTCTAAGGACAGGGCCCGGGCAGATACGCAGTATTTT.